One and the same sample provided the 21 T cell receptor beta chains below, sequenced in a study of T cell repertoires in cytomegalovirus infection. Their antigens are not known. Via MiXCR, TCRdb re-called the reads, giving one row per CDR3 protein. The profile shows 400,000 to 600,000 distinct CDR3 sequences, 42% of them singletons. This material consisted of cultured PBMCs, taken from culture after CMV antigen stimulation. These receptors were collected from a human donor in good health (CMV status not recorded). Some clones in this sample may be carry-over from other donors' samples.

This chain joins TRBV7-9 and TRBJ1-2; 9 bases are shared with TRBD1. V lost 5 bases, J lost 2 bases, and 6 bases stayed unmatched. CDR1 and CDR2 from the germline V gene are SEHNR and FQNEAQ (reference sequence). This CDR3 region has 15 residues. As DNA, the CDR3 is TGTGCCAGCAGCCGGGCTGGGACAGGGAACTATGGCTACACCTTC. Its translation: CASSRAGTGNYGYTF.

The rearrangement joins TRBV12-3 or TRBV12-4 to TRBJ2-6; 8 bases are shared with TRBD2. This CDR3 contains 15 residues. V lost 4 bases, J lost 2 bases, and 1 base stayed unmatched. This chain's CDR3 is CASSSGRAGANVLTF. CDR3 sequence (DNA): TGTGCCAGCAGTTCCGGGAGGGCTGGGGCCAACGTCCTGACTTTC.

In its sample, this clonotype was seen a few times. The gene calls are TRBV6-1 and TRBJ1-1; D is perhaps TRBD1 (6 bases). Trimming shortened V by 8 bases and J by 0 bases, and 13 bases separated the two germline ends. CDR1 and CDR2 from the germline V gene are MNHNS and SASEGT. The CDR3 totals 14 residues. CDR3 nucleotides: TGTGCCAGCTTCAAGGGGGGGGTGAACACTGAAGCTTTCTTT. Its translation: CASFKGGVNTEAFF.

V gene TRBV18 combines with J gene TRBJ1-1; 11 positions match TRBD1. This CDR3 region has 18 residues. The V segment lost 2 bases and the J segment 3 bases; nucleotides outside the gene matches: 11. Germline assignment: CDR1 KGHSH and CDR2 LQKENI. CDR3 coding DNA: TGTGCCAGCTCACCAATCCGTTGGACAGGGGGCGGGGACACTGAAGCTTTCTTT. Its protein product is CASSPIRWTGGGDTEAFF. Variable domain in full (rest from reference TRBV18 and TRBJ1-1): NAGVMQNPRHLVRRRGQEARLRCSPMKGHSHVYWYRQLPEEGLKFMVYLQKENIIDESGMPKERFSAEFPKEGPSILRIQQVVRGDSAAYFCASSPIRWTGGGDTEAFFGQGTRLTVV.

The chain joins TRBV6-6 to TRBJ1-1; D is undetermined. Looked up from germline, CDR1 is MNHNY and CDR2 is SVGAGI (reference sequence). The CDR3 spans 13 residues. V was cut by 3 bases and J by 1 base, with 6 bases left in between. CDR3 bases: TGTGCCAGCAGTTATGTTCCGAACACTGAAGCTTTCTTT. Amino acids: CASSYVPNTEAFF.

V gene TRBV25-1 combines with J gene TRBJ1-4; 9 nucleotides align to TRBD1. V dropped 7 bases and J dropped 13; count of bases not matched to a gene: 10. This CDR3 spans 13 amino acids. CDR1 MGHDK and CDR2 SYGVNS come from the germline V gene. Here the CDR3 DNA reads TGTGCCAGCACGGGACAGGGAGGGCTTGGACTGTTTTTT. Amino acid sequence: CASTGQGGLGLFF.

V is TRBV13 and J is TRBJ2-7; possibly TRBD2 for D (5 bases). The V and J ends lost 5 bases and 3 bases respectively, with 8 bases between them. Germline CDR1 reads PRHDT; CDR2 reads FYEKMQ (reference sequence). This CDR3 contains 12 residues. CDR3 in DNA: TGTGCCAGCAGCGTCCGGGACTACGAGCAGTACTTC. Translation: CASSVRDYEQYF.

This clonotype was counted only a few times. V gene TRBV6-1 combines with J gene TRBJ2-7; D may be TRBD2 (5 bases). The V and J ends lost 1 base and 4 bases respectively, with 17 bases between them. Looked up from germline, CDR1 is MNHNS and CDR2 is SASEGT. The CDR3 loop spans 16 amino acids. CDR3 bases: TGTGCCAGCAGTGAAGGTCCAGGCCTAGCAACTTACGAGCAGTACTTC. Protein product: CASSEGPGLATYEQYF.

The chain is built from TRBV6-1 and TRBJ1-6; TRBD1 matches at 9 bases. Germline values: CDR1 MNHNS, CDR2 SASEGT. The junction had 6 bases not matched to a gene; V was cut back by 6 bases and J by 6 bases. The CDR3 runs 15 residues. CDR3 region: CASRGQQGANSPLHF. CDR3 in DNA: TGTGCCAGCAGGGGACAACAGGGGGCTAATTCACCCCTCCACTTT.

This clonotype has more than one count but fewer than ten. The V gene is TRBV28, the J gene TRBJ2-1; 15 nucleotides agree with TRBD2. Trimming took 6 bases from V and 4 from J; bases not matched to a gene: 4. This CDR3 region has 16 residues. The germline CDR1 and CDR2 sequences are MDHEN and SYDVKM. CDR3 amino acids: CASRGLAGGFYNEQFF. CDR3 bases: TGTGCCAGCAGAGGACTAGCGGGGGGGTTTTACAATGAGCAGTTCTTC.

CDR3 sequence reads: CASSQEDRGQPQHF. The CDR3 nucleotides are TGCGCCAGCAGCCAAGAGGACAGGGGTCAGCCCCAGCATTTT. The genes are TRBV4-1 and TRBJ1-5, with 9 bases fitting TRBD1. The germline V gene encodes CDR1 MGHRA and CDR2 YSYEKL. V lost 0 bases, J lost 6 bases, and 0 bases stayed unmatched. The length of the CDR3 is 14 residues.

The rearrangement links TRBV6-2 or TRBV6-3 to TRBJ1-5; D ambiguous. CDR1 is MNHEY and CDR2 is SVGEGT in the germline V gene. V shed 6 bases and J shed 2 bases, with 14 bases lying between them. The CDR3 sequence is 15 residues long. CDR3 protein: CASSGSGGGNQPQHF. In DNA, the CDR3 is TGTGCCAGCAGCGGGTCGGGCGGTGGCAATCAGCCCCAGCATTTT.

This clonotype was found many times. This chain connects TRBV7-2 to TRBJ1-3; tentative D call: TRBD1 (5 bases). Trimming took 5 bases from V and 2 from J, leaving 13 bases between them. Per the germline V gene, CDR1 is SGHTA and CDR2 is FQGNSA. CDR3 size: 15 residues. This CDR3 reads CASSPSRAAGNTIYF. The CDR3, as DNA: TGTGCCAGCAGCCCCTCCAGGGCAGCTGGAAACACCATATATTTT.

This sequence joins TRBV7-2 and TRBJ2-7; the D gene could be TRBD1 or TRBD2 (7 bases each). Germline assignment: CDR1 SGHTA and CDR2 FQGNSA. V was shortened by 5 bases and J by 7 bases, with 21 bases between the two germline ends. The CDR3 spans 15 residues. The CDR3 DNA reads as TGTGCCAGCAGCCCCAGGGGGGGGTATTACGGGGAGCAGTACTTC. Protein product: CASSPRGGYYGEQYF.

The chain recombines TRBV27 with TRBJ2-1; 8 bases line up with TRBD2. CDR1 is MNHEY and CDR2 is SMNVEV in the germline V gene (reference sequence). The CDR3 extends over 14 amino acids. V was pared by 0 bases and J by 6 bases, with 1 base of the junction left unmatched. In nucleotides, the CDR3 is TGTGCCAGCAGTTTATCGCGGGGGGCCAATGAGCAGTTCTTC. Translated, it gives CASSLSRGANEQFF.

The gene calls are TRBV29-1 and TRBJ2-5; D gene uncertain. The CDR3 totals 12 residues. From germline, CDR1 is SQVTM and CDR2 ANQGSEA. The V end lost 7 bases, the J end lost 5 bases, and 14 bases lay between the germline ends. As DNA, the CDR3 is TGCAGCGCTCTCGCCGGTGAGGAGACCCAGTACTTC. This translates into CSALAGEETQYF.

The rearrangement links TRBV7-9 to TRBJ2-7; D remains ambiguous. The CDR3 has 12 amino acids. V was clipped by 1 base and J by 5 bases, with 6 bases between them. The germline V gene encodes CDR1 SEHNR and CDR2 FQNEAQ (reference sequence). The chain's CDR3 is CASSLVTDEQYF. The CDR3 DNA is TGTGCCAGCAGCTTAGTCACGGACGAGCAGTACTTC.

The rearrangement joins TRBV7-8 to TRBJ1-3; D call uncertain. Germline values: CDR1 SGHVS, CDR2 FQNEAQ. CDR3 length: 17 amino acids. The V end was cut by 3 bases, the J end by 0 bases, with 15 bases between. The CDR3 DNA reads as TGTGCCAGCAGCTTGCCCATCGACGGTGACTCTGGAAACACCATATATTTT. This translates into CASSLPIDGDSGNTIYF.

This chain connects TRBV5-1 to TRBJ1-1; 9 nucleotides agree with TRBD1. J lost 4 bases, V lost 5 bases, and 21 bases had no gene match. The length of the CDR3 is 19 residues. CDR1 SGHRS and CDR2 YFSETQ come from the germline V gene. The chain's CDR3 is CASSKDRDWTGDRGTEAFF. In nucleotides, the CDR3 is TGCGCCAGCAGTAAGGATCGGGACTGGACAGGGGATCGGGGCACTGAAGCTTTCTTT.

This clonotype showed up just a few times. The V and J genes are TRBV4-1 and TRBJ2-7; D possibly corresponds to TRBD2 (5 bases). Germline V lookup: CDR1 MGHRA, CDR2 YSYEKL. Trimming stripped 4 bases from V and 5 bases from J, with 18 bases between. The CDR3 sequence is 15 residues long. Here the CDR3 reads CASSRNPNGGHEQYF. The CDR3 bases are TGCGCCAGCAGCCGCAACCCCAACGGAGGCCACGAGCAGTACTTC.

There are a few counts of this clonotype. The rearrangement links TRBV7-2 to TRBJ2-5; a weak D match, TRBD1 (7 bases). Germline V CDR1 and CDR2: SGHTA, FQGNSA. The V and J ends lost 3 bases and 3 bases respectively, with 17 bases between them. This CDR3 spans 16 amino acids. The CDR3 sequence: CASSFGGGSVEETQYF. The DNA for the CDR3 is TGTGCCAGCAGCTTTGGAGGGGGCAGCGTCGAAGAGACCCAGTACTTC.